The clone carrying this T cell receptor (beta chain) was detected once. The antigen remains unidentified. The sample comes from a study of OX40 agonist ivuxolimab in advanced cancers. Notes on the study in general: Some of the lowest clonal expansion was seen in partial responders at 0.1-3.0 mg/kg.

Assay used: immunoSEQ multiplex PCR; TCRdb lists only in-frame clones, some missing. Here the sample spans 70,000 to 80,000 clones, around 89% being singletons. The V end lost 6 bases, the J end lost 8 bases, and 14 bases lay between the germline ends. Germline CDR1 reads SNHLY; CDR2 reads FYNNEI. The CDR3 runs 12 residues. The chain couples TRBV2 to TRBJ2-7, with D maybe TRBD1 (5 bases). This TCR derives from an adult with an advanced solid tumor such as melanoma, head and neck, liver or kidney cancer. The sequences come from CD4+ or CD8+ T cells sorted from blood, collected in a trial of the OX40 agonist ivuxolimab. The CDR3 region is CASSRVGSQQYF. The CDR3 bases are TGTGCCAGCAGCAGGGTGGGGTCCCAGCAGTACTTC.